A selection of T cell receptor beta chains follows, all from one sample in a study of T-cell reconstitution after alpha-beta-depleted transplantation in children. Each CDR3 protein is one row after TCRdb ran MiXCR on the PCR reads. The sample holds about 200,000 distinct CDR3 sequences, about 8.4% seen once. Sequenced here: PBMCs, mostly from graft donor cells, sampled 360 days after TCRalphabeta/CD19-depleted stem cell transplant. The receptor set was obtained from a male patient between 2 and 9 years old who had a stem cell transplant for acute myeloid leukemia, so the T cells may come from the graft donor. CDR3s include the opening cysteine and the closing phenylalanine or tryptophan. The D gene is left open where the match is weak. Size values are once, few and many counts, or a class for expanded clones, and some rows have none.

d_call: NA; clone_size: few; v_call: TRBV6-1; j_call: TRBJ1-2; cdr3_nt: TGTGCCAGCAGTCGAGGGCAGGCGTCCTATGGCTACACCTTC; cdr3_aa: CASSRGQASYGYTF
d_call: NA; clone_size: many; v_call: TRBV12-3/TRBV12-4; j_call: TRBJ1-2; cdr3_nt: TGTGCCAGCAGTTCACAGGGTGGTGGCTACACCTTC; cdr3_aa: CASSSQGGGYTF
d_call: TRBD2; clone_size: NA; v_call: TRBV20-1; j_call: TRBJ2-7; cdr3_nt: TGCAGTGCTAGCGCTAGCGGGAGCGGAGAGCAGTACTTC; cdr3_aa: CSASASGSGEQYF
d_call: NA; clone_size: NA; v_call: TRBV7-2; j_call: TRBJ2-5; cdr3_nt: TGTGCCAGCAGGCTCTACAGAGGAATACAAGAGACCCAGTACTTC; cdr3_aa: CASRLYRGIQETQYF
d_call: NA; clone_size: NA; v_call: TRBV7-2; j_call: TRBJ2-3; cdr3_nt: TGTGCCAGCAGCTTAGTAGGGAGTGTAACAGATACGCAGTATTTT; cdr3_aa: CASSLVGSVTDTQYF
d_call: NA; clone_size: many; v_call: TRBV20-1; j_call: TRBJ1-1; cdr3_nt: TGCAGTGCTAGGTTATTGGCTCAGACTTTAATGAACACTGAAGCTTTCTTT; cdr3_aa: CSARLLAQTLMNTEAFF
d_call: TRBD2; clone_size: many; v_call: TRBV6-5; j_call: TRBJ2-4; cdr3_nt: TGTGCCAGCAGTTACTCGATAGCGGGAGGTCAAAACATTCAGTACTTC; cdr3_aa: CASSYSIAGGQNIQYF
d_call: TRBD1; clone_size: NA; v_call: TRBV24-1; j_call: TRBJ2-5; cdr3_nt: TGTGCCACCAGTGACTCGGGACAGGGGGCTCTGGAGACCCAGTACTTC; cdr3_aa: CATSDSGQGALETQYF
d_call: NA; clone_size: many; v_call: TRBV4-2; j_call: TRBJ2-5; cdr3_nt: TGTGCCAGCAGCCCCTTCGACGGGACGGTCGAGACCCAGTACTTC; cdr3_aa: CASSPFDGTVETQYF
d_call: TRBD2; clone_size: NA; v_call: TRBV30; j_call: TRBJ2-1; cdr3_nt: TGTGCCTGGAGTGGACTAGCGGGGGACAGCTCCTACAATGAGCAGTTCTTC; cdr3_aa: CAWSGLAGDSSYNEQFF
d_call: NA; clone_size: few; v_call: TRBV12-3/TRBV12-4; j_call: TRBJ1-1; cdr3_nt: TGTGCCAGCAGTCTACGGGGGCATAACACTGAAGCTTTCTTT; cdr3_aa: CASSLRGHNTEAFF
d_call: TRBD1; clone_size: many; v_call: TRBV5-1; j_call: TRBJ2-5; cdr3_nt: TGCGCCAGCAGCCTGACAGGGGATGAGACCCAGTACTTC; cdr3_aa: CASSLTGDETQYF
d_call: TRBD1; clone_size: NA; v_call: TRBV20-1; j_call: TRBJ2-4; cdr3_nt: TGCAGTGCTAGCCTTTGGGACAGAGCCAAAAACATTCAGTACTTC; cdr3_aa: CSASLWDRAKNIQYF
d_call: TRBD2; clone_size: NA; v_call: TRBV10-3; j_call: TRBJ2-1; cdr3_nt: TGTGCCATCAGTCGGGTCGGGGGGGACTACAATGAGCAGTTCTTC; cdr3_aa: CAISRVGGDYNEQFF
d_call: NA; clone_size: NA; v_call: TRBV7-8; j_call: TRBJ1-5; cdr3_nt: TGTGCCAGCAGCTTAAGAGGCTATAGCAATCAGCCCCAGCATTTT; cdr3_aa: CASSLRGYSNQPQHF
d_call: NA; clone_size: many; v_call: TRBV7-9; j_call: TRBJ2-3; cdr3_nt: TGTGCCAGCAGCTTAGGAAGACAGGTCTTTAGCACAGATACGCAGTATTTT; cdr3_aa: CASSLGRQVFSTDTQYF
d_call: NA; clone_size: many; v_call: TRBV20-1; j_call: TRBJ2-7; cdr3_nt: TGCAGTGCTCCCAGAGGGTGGGACGAGCAGTACTTC; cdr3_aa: CSAPRGWDEQYF
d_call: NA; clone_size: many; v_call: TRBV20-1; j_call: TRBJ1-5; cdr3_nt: TGCAGTGCTAGGACAGCCAATCAGCCCCAGCATTTT; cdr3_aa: CSARTANQPQHF
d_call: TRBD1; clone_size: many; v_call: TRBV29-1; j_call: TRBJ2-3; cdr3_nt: TGCAGCGAGCAGACAGGGACAGATACGCAGTATTTT; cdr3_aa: CSEQTGTDTQYF
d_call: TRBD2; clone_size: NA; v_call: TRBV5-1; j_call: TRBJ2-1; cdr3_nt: TGCGCCAGCAGCTTGATAACTAGCGGGGATGAGCAGTTCTTC; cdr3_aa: CASSLITSGDEQFF
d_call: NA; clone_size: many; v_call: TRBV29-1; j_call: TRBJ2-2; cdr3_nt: TGCAGCGTTGGAGTACCCGGGGAGCTGTTTTTT; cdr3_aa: CSVGVPGELFF
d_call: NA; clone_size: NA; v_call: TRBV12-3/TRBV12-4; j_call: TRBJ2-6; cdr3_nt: TGTGCCAGCAGTACGGGCGTGAGTATCGGGGCCAACGTCCTGACTTTC; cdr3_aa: CASSTGVSIGANVLTF
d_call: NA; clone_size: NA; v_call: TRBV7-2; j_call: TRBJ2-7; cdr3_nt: TGTGCCAGCAGCTTAACACAGATGAGCAGCGACGAGCAGTACTTC; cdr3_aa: CASSLTQMSSDEQYF
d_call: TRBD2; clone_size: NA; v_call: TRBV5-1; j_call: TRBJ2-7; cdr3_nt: TGCGCCAGCAGCTTCCAGCGGGAGGTCAACGAGCAGTACTTC; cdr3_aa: CASSFQREVNEQYF
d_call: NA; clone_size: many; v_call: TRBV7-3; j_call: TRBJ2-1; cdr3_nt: TGTGCCAGCAGCTTAAGGGGAAACACCTACAATGAGCAGTTCTTC; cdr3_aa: CASSLRGNTYNEQFF
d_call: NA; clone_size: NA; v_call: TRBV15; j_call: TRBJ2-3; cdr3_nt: TGTGCCACCAGCAGAGTTCGGGGTCGTGCCACAGATACGCAGTATTTT; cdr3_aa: CATSRVRGRATDTQYF
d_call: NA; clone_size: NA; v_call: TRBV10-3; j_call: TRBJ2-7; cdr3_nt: TGTGCCATCAGTGAGCCGGCAGGGGTCATATCCTACGAGCAGTACTTC; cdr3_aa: CAISEPAGVISYEQYF
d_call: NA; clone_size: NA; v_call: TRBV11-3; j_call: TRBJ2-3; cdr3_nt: TGTGCCAGCAGCTTAAGATCGTCGCGCACAGATACGCAGTATTTT; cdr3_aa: CASSLRSSRTDTQYF
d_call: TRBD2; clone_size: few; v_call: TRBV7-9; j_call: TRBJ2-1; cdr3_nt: TGTGCCAGCAGCTTACCGTGGGGGGGGTACTACAATGAGCAGTTCTTC; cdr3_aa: CASSLPWGGYYNEQFF
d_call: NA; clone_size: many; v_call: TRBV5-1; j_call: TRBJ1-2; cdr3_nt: TGCGCCAGCAGGTCGCGGGCGGAGGGCTACACCTTC; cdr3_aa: CASRSRAEGYTF
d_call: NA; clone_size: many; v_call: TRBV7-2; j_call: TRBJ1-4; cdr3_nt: TGTGCCAGCAGCTCATACAGCTGGGGGGATGAAAAACTGTTTTTT; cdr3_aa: CASSSYSWGDEKLFF
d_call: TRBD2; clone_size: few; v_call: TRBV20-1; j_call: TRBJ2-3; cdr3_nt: TGCAGTGCTACCATTAGCGGGAGGGGCACAGATACGCAGTATTTT; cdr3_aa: CSATISGRGTDTQYF
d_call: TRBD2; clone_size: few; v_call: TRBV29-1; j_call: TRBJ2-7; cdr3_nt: TGCAGCGTCGCCGGAGGGAGCGGGAGGGTAAAGTACGAGCAGTACTTC; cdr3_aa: CSVAGGSGRVKYEQYF
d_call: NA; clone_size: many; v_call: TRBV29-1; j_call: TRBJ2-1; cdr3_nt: TGCAGCGTTAAGACAGTCAATGAGCAGTTCTTC; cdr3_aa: CSVKTVNEQFF
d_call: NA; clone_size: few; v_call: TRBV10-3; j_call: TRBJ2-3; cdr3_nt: TGTGCCATCAGTGTGGCTAGCCCGGAGCGCGCAGATACGCAGTATTTT; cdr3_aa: CAISVASPERADTQYF
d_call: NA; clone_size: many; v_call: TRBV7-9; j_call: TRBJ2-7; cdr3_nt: TGTGCCAGCAGCTTAGTGGGGACCGCGTCCTACGAGCAGTACTTC; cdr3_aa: CASSLVGTASYEQYF
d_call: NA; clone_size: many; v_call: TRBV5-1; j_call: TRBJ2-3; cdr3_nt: TGCGCCAGCAACATTGGGCTAGAGCCAGATACGCAGTATTTT; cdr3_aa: CASNIGLEPDTQYF
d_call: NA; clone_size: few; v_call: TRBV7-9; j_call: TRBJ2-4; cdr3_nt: TGTGCCAGCAGCCCAGCGAACATTCAGTACTTC; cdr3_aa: CASSPANIQYF
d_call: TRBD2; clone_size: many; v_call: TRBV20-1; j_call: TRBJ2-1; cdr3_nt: TGCAGTGCTAGAGATATGCGGGGGTTCAATGAGCAGTTCTTC; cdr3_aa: CSARDMRGFNEQFF
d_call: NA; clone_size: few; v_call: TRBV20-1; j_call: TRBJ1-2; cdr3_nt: TGCAGTGCCATCGCCTTAGACAGGCCCTATGGCTACACCTTC; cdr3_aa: CSAIALDRPYGYTF
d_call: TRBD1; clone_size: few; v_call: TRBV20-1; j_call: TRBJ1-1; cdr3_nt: TGCAGTGCTCAGGGGGGGGTCATGCGATGGGCTGAAGCTTTCTTT; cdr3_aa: CSAQGGVMRWAEAFF
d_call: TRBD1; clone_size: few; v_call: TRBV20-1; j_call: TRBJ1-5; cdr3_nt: TGCAGTGCTAGAAACGGACAGGGGAGGCGCAATCAGCCCCAGCATTTT; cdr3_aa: CSARNGQGRRNQPQHF
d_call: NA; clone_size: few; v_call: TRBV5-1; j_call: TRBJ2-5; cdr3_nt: TGCGCCAGCAGCTTGGTAGCAGCCCAGAGGACCCAGTACTTC; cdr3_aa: CASSLVAAQRTQYF
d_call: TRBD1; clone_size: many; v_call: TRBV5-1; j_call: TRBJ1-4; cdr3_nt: TGCGCCAGCAGCTCTACAGGGGTGGGTGAAAAACTGTTTTTT; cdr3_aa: CASSSTGVGEKLFF
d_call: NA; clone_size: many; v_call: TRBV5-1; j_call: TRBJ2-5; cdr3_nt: TGCGCCAGCAGCTTGTTAAACAGTAGAGAGACCCAGTACTTC; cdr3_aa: CASSLLNSRETQYF
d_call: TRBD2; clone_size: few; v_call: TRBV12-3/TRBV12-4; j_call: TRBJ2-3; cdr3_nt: TGTGCCAGCAGTGGGGTTGTGGGACTAGAGACCCATACGCAGTATTTT; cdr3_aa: CASSGVVGLETHTQYF
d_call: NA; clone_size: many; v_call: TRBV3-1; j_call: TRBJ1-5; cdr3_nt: TGTGCCAGCAGCCAAAGGATTGGGGATAGGCCCCAGCATTTT; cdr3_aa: CASSQRIGDRPQHF
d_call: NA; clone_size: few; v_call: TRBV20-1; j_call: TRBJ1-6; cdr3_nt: TGCAGTGCTAGACCCCGGCAGGGTAGTTCACCCCTCCACTTT; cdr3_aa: CSARPRQGSSPLHF
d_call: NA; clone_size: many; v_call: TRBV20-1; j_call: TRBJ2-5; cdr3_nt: TGCAGTGCTAACCCTACTTCGGAGACCCAGTACTTC; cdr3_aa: CSANPTSETQYF
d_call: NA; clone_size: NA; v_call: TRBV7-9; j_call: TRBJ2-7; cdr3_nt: TGTGCCAGCAGCCGAGGCTCCCAGAACGAGCAGTACTTC; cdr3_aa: CASSRGSQNEQYF
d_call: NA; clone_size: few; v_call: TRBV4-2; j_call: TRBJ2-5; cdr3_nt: TGTGCCAGCAGCCAAGATCGCAGCGCCCCCATGAAGACCCAGTACTTC; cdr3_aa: CASSQDRSAPMKTQYF
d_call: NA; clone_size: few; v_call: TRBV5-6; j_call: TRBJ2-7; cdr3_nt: TGTGCCAGCAGCTTAGCCCTCCCAGCGGCGAACGAGCAGTACTTC; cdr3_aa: CASSLALPAANEQYF
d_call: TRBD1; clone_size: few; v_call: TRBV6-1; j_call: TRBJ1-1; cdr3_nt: TGTGCCAGCACCCAGGGGGGTTCGGTAACTGAAGCTTTCTTT; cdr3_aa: CASTQGGSVTEAFF
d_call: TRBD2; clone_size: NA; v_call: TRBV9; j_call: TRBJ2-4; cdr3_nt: TGTGCCAGCAGCGGCAGACTAGCGGGAAACATTCAGTACTTC; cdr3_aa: CASSGRLAGNIQYF
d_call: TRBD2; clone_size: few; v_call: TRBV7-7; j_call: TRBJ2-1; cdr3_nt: TGTGCTAGCAGCCCGAGCACAGCGGGAGGCGAGCAGTTCTTC; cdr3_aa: CASSPSTAGGEQFF